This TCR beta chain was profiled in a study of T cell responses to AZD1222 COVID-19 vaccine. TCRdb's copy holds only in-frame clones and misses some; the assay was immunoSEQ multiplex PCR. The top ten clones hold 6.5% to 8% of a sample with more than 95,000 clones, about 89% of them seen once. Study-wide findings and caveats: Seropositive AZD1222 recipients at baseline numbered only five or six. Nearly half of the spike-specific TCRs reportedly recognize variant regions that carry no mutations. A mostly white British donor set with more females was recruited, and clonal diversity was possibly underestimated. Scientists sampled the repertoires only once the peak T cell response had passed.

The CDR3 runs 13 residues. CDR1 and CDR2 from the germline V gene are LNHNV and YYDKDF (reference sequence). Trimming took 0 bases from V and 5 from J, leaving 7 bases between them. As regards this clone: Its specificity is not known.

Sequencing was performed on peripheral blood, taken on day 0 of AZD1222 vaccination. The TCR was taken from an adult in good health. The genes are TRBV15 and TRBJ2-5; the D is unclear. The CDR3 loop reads CATSRDPAETQYF. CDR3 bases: TGTGCCACCAGCAGAGATCCGGCCGAGACCCAGTACTTC.